These T cell receptor beta chains were read from a single sample in a study of Ad26.COV2.S vaccination and SARS-CoV-2 variants. This table comes from immunoSEQ multiplex PCR, and its TCRdb copy is limited to in-frame clones, with some not included. Of 430,000 or so clones in the sample, 89% were seen once. The sample here was peripheral blood, taken in a trial of Ad26.COV2.S vaccine versus placebo. All receptors derive from a person aged 18-65 years who received the Ad26.COV2.S COVID-19 vaccine or a placebo. Both conserved end residues are part of each CDR3. A D gene is named only where the DNA matches it firmly. Expanded clones are given a class, and other clones once, few, many or no size at all.

V gene	J gene	D gene	clone size	CDR3 DNA	CDR3 protein
TRBV6-6	TRBJ1-4	NA	NA	TGTGCCAGCACCCCGGGGAAAAAACTGTTTTTT	CASTPGKKLFF
TRBV6-1	TRBJ2-7	NA	NA	TGTGCCAGCAGTGAATTTGGGAGCTCCTACGAGCAGTACTTC	CASSEFGSSYEQYF
TRBV6-2/TRBV6-3	TRBJ2-2	NA	NA	TGTGCCAGCAGTTACTCCCCCGGGAGAGCCCCGACCGAGCTGTTTTTT	CASSYSPGRAPTELFF
TRBV11-1	TRBJ1-1	TRBD1	NA	TGTGCCAGCAGTTCGGACAGGTCTAAAGCTTTCTTT	CASSSDRSKAFF
TRBV6-5	TRBJ1-3	NA	NA	TGTGCCACCAAGACCGGTAACTCTGGAAACACCATATATTTT	CATKTGNSGNTIYF
TRBV7-6	TRBJ2-7	NA	NA	TGTGCCAGCAGCCCACGGGGAGGAACGGCTACCTACGAGCAGTACTTC	CASSPRGGTATYEQYF
TRBV5-8	TRBJ1-4	NA	NA	TGTGCCAGCAGCCCCTACCTTGAAAAACTGTTTTTT	CASSPYLEKLFF
TRBV7-9	TRBJ1-1	NA	NA	TGTGCCAGCAGCTTAGATTACGGGGTCGGGGGCACTGAAGCTTTCTTT	CASSLDYGVGGTEAFF
TRBV5-1	TRBJ2-1	TRBD2	NA	TGCGCCAGCAGCTCCACAGCGGGAGCCCGGAATGAGCAGTTCTTC	CASSSTAGARNEQFF
TRBV2	TRBJ1-5	TRBD1	NA	TGTGCCAGCAGAGGACAGGGGGCATATCAGCCCCAGCATTTT	CASRGQGAYQPQHF
TRBV12-3/TRBV12-4	TRBJ2-1	NA	NA	TGTGCCAGCAGTTTAGTTGGAGCACCTGAGCAGTTCTTC	CASSLVGAPEQFF
TRBV11-2	TRBJ1-2	NA	NA	TGTGCCAGCAGCTTAGATAGCTTACAACCTATCTATGGCTACACCTTC	CASSLDSLQPIYGYTF
TRBV12-3/TRBV12-4	TRBJ1-5	NA	NA	TGTGCCAGCAGTTTTCGGGTTAATCAGCCCCAGCATTTT	CASSFRVNQPQHF
TRBV5-1	TRBJ1-4	NA	NA	TGCGCCAGCAGCTCCTCCGGGGGGAGGTGGAGTGAAAAACTGTTTTTT	CASSSSGGRWSEKLFF
TRBV11-2	TRBJ1-5	TRBD1	NA	TGTGCCAGCAGCTTAGATCACAGGGGATATCAGCCCCAGCATTTT	CASSLDHRGYQPQHF
TRBV18	TRBJ1-5	NA	once	TGTGCCAGCTCGACAGTACACAATCAGCCCCAGCATTTT	CASSTVHNQPQHF
TRBV19	TRBJ2-7	NA	NA	TGTGCCAGTAGTATTAACGCAGTTTTTCCCTCCTACGAGCAGTACTTC	CASSINAVFPSYEQYF
TRBV6-5	TRBJ2-7	NA	NA	TGTGCCAGCAGTCGACCCTTAGGGCCCTCCTACGAGCAGTACTTC	CASSRPLGPSYEQYF
TRBV5-1	TRBJ2-1	TRBD2	once	TGCGCCAGCAGCCTTGGACTAGCGGGACACTCCTACAATGAGCAGTTCTTC	CASSLGLAGHSYNEQFF
TRBV10-3	TRBJ2-1	TRBD1	once	TGTGCCATGGCGTCCGGGACAGGGCCGAGCTCCTACAATGAGCAGTTCTTC	CAMASGTGPSSYNEQFF
TRBV25-1	TRBJ1-1	NA	once	TGTGCCAGCAGTGCGGCACCTCCGGGACCGAACACTGAAGCTTTCTTT	CASSAAPPGPNTEAFF
TRBV13	TRBJ1-1	NA	once	TGTGCCAGCAGCTTAATTCAGGGGTGGACTGAAGCTTTCTTT	CASSLIQGWTEAFF
TRBV28	TRBJ1-5	NA	NA	TGTGCCAGCAGCCCCGTCCCCTATAGCAATCAGCCCCAGCATTTT	CASSPVPYSNQPQHF
TRBV18	TRBJ1-6	NA	NA	TGTGCCAGCTCCGAAATGGGAGCTTCACCCCTCCACTTT	CASSEMGASPLHF
TRBV5-1	TRBJ2-5	TRBD1	NA	TGCGCCAGCAGCTTGAACAGGGGCGAAGAGACCCAGTACTTC	CASSLNRGEETQYF
TRBV28	TRBJ1-1	NA	NA	TGTGCCAGCGGGAGCTTTTCGGGGTTCACTGAAGCTTTCTTT	CASGSFSGFTEAFF
TRBV18	TRBJ2-7	NA	NA	TGTGCCAGCTCCCGCTATGGCTACGAGCAGTACTTC	CASSRYGYEQYF
TRBV4-1	TRBJ1-3	NA	NA	TGCGCCAGCAGACTAACCCGGACAACCTCTGGAAACACCATATATTTT	CASRLTRTTSGNTIYF
TRBV29-1	TRBJ2-1	TRBD2	NA	TGCAGCGTTGAAGATCGGAGGACTAGCATCTACAATGAGCAGTTCTTC	CSVEDRRTSIYNEQFF
TRBV5-4	TRBJ1-2	TRBD1	once	TGTGCCAGCAGAGGCACAGGGGCCTATGGCTACACCTTC	CASRGTGAYGYTF
TRBV2	TRBJ1-1	NA	NA	TGTGCCAGCAGTGAATGGGTGGGGACTGAAGCTTTCTTT	CASSEWVGTEAFF
TRBV9	TRBJ2-1	NA	NA	TGTGCCAGCAGCGGTAGGACGGCATACAATGAGCAGTTCTTC	CASSGRTAYNEQFF
TRBV29-1	TRBJ2-1	NA	NA	TGCAGCGTTACTGGGCTAGCGATCCATGAGCAGTTCTTC	CSVTGLAIHEQFF
TRBV6-5	TRBJ2-7	TRBD1	NA	TGTGCCAGCAGGGGGACAGGGGGCCACGAGCAGTACTTC	CASRGTGGHEQYF
TRBV4-1	TRBJ2-7	NA	NA	TGCGCCAGCAGCTGGGGGGCGGGGGCCTTCTCCTACGAGCAGTACTTC	CASSWGAGAFSYEQYF
TRBV7-9	TRBJ1-2	NA	NA	TGTGCCAGCAGCCCCGTGGGTGGTTCCACGGTTGGCTACACCTTC	CASSPVGGSTVGYTF
TRBV4-2	TRBJ1-3	NA	NA	TGTGCCAGCAGCCCCTCGGTGAGATCTGGAAACACCATATATTTT	CASSPSVRSGNTIYF
TRBV6-5	TRBJ2-3	TRBD2	NA	TGTGCCAGCAGCCAGACTAGCGCAGATACGCAGTATTTT	CASSQTSADTQYF
TRBV3-1/TRBV3-2	TRBJ1-1	NA	NA	TGTGCCAGCAGCCAAGGCGGCGCTGAAGCTTTCTTT	CASSQGGAEAFF
TRBV4-1	TRBJ1-4	NA	NA	TGCGCCAGCAGCCAACCATATTTGTCGACAACTAATGAAAAACTGTTTTTT	CASSQPYLSTTNEKLFF